The entry below describes one T cell receptor (beta chain). Its antigen is unidentified. The sample has other DNA sequences that encode this CDR3 too. The data originate from a study of graft-versus-host responses after intestinal transplantation. General observations from the study: Ileal or blood samples showed some GvH clones first, and such clones were also found in recipient marrow. Allografts of one patient group, those with graft-donor T cell macrochimerism, had high graft-versus-host to host-versus-graft clonal ratios.

Clones were sequenced by immunoSEQ multiplex PCR, and TCRdb holds only the in-frame ones, with some missing. The table lists about 130,000 clones, around 90% of them singletons, with 0.19% in the top ten. The material sequenced was unstimulated CD4+ T cells sorted from spleen or lymph node cells, taken before intestinal transplant. This clonotype was sampled from a human donor who received an intestinal transplant.

In DNA form, the CDR3 reads TGTGCCAGCTCACAACTCTTGAGCGGGAGCTCCTACAATGAGCAGTTCTTC. Amino acids: CASSQLLSGSSYNEQFF. This chain uses TRBV18 with TRBJ2-1; the match to TRBD2 covers 8 bases. The CDR3 covers 17 residues. The V and J ends lost 4 bases and 0 bases, in that order; junction bases with no gene match: 8. CDR1 is KGHSH, CDR2 LQKENI, per germline.